The entry below gives a single T cell receptor (beta chain) sequence along with its context. V was trimmed by 4 bases and J by 5 bases, leaving 19 bases between them. This CDR3 region has 16 residues. The germline V gene has CDR1 SGHRS and CDR2 YFSETQ. Generated by immunoSEQ multiplex PCR, the TCRdb table keeps only in-frame clones and is missing some. Of 330,000 or so clones listed, roughly 70% were seen once; the top ten hold approximately 10%. The data belong to a study of shared clonotypes between healthy human individuals. The source of this sequence is a man aged 25 to 45 in good health. The gene calls are TRBV5-1 and TRBJ2-1; TRBD1 is a possible D gene (5 bases). Material: memory CD4+ T cells sorted from blood. Subset in this sample: CD45RA-negative fraction. The CDR3 DNA is TGCGCCAGCAGCCCGGACAAAGGGTGGGGAAACAATGAGCAGTTCTTC. This sequence encodes CASSPDKGWGNNEQFF.